This TCR beta chain came from a study of beta chain features in type 1 diabetes. Regarding the study as a whole: The study found moderately but significantly shorter TCRB CDR3s in all four CD4+ subsets of Type 1 diabetes patients.

This clone occurred a few times. Antigen unknown. As every portion of the isolated RNA was reverse transcribed, the sequencing read expressed TCRB transcripts. Sequenced by immunoSEQ multiplex PCR; TCRdb stores in-frame clones only, minus some. The data contain hundreds of thousands of clones, around 15% of them singletons. Germline V gene lookup returns CDR1 SNHLY and CDR2 FYNNEI. V lost 4 bases, J lost 2 bases, and 11 bases lay in between. The CDR3 runs to 14 residues. This TCR derives from a young man in good health. The sample taken for sequencing was naive CD4+ T cells from blood. The chain employs TRBV2 and TRBJ2-5, with D tentatively TRBD1 or TRBD2 (7 bases each). CDR3 residues: CASSGQGGQETQYF. The CDR3 DNA follows: TGTGCCAGCAGTGGACAGGGAGGGCAAGAGACCCAGTACTTC.